The 10 T cell receptor beta chains below all came from one sample that was sequenced in a study of preoperative IRX-2 immunotherapy in early breast cancer. Treatment given: preoperative locoregional IRX-2 cytokine immunotherapy. Sequencing was performed with immunoSEQ multiplex PCR; in TCRdb, only in-frame clones are kept and a portion is missing. This table has about 19,000 clones, 70% to 90% appearing once. The specimen comprised lymph node tissue, sampled after IRX-2 immunotherapy. The receptors derive from a human donor with breast cancer.

This sequence joins TRBV29-1 and TRBJ2-7; D gene unclear. V lost 5 bases and J 1 base, leaving 9 bases between the germline ends. Germline CDR1 and CDR2: SQVTM and ANQGSEA. This CDR3 comprises 12 residues. The CDR3 loop is CSVSVGSYEQYF. DNA for the CDR3: TGCAGCGTTTCTGTGGGTTCCTACGAGCAGTACTTC.

The rearrangement links TRBV18 to TRBJ1-1; D possibly corresponds to TRBD1 (6 bases). The V end was cut by 2 bases, the J end by 7 bases, with 14 bases between. The CDR3 totals 14 residues. CDR1 and CDR2 (germline): KGHSH, LQKENI. The CDR3 loop is CASSPEITGNEAFF. The CDR3 region has the DNA TGTGCCAGCTCACCAGAAATAACAGGGAATGAAGCTTTCTTT. Combining the CDR3 with reference TRBV18 and TRBJ1-1 gives the whole variable domain NAGVMQNPRHLVRRRGQEARLRCSPMKGHSHVYWYRQLPEEGLKFMVYLQKENIIDESGMPKERFSAEFPKEGPSILRIQQVVRGDSAAYFCASSPEITGNEAFFGQGTRLTVV.

The J gene is TRBJ2-5, the V gene TRBV14; D call uncertain. Trimming shortened V by 2 bases and J by 5 bases, and 12 bases separated the two germline ends. Germline CDR1 reads SGHDN; CDR2 reads FVKESK. The CDR3 runs to 14 residues. The DNA for the CDR3 is TGTGCCAGCAGCCAATTGGCGTTGAGGGAGACCCAGTACTTC. Its translation: CASSQLALRETQYF.

This rearrangement joins TRBV6-7 to TRBJ2-3; 8 bases are shared with TRBD1. TRBV6-7 is treated as an ORF (open reading frame) with a function not yet certain. J gave up 4 bases and V 5 bases, and 8 bases lay outside the gene matches. CDR3 length: 15 residues. DNA of the CDR3: TGTGCCAGCAGTCAGGGGGCGGGTGGGTCAGATACGCAGTATTTT. Translation gives CASSQGAGGSDTQYF.

The rearrangement uses TRBV19 and TRBJ2-7; 12 nucleotides agree with TRBD1. The V gene end was trimmed by 8 bases and the J gene end by 7 bases; junction bases not matched to a gene: 9. CDR1 is LNHDA and CDR2 is SQIVND in the germline V gene (reference sequence). This CDR3 comprises 14 residues. The CDR3 DNA follows: TGTGCCAGTGACCCGGGACAGGGGGCGGAAGAGCAGTACTTC. Translated: CASDPGQGAEEQYF.

This clone has a single count. The chain uses TRBV19 and TRBJ1-5; weak D call: TRBD1 (6 bases). Germline CDR1 LNHDA, CDR2 SQIVND (reference sequence). The CDR3 is 13 residues long. Trimming left V 7 bases short and J 8 bases short, with 15 bases between. CDR3 DNA sequence: TGTGCCAGTACGGGGGCACACCCGAAGCCCCAGCATTTT. This codes for CASTGAHPKPQHF.

The CDR3 loop is CASFKGTSSYEQYF. CDR3 sequence (DNA): TGTGCCAGCTTTAAGGGGACGAGCTCCTACGAGCAGTACTTC. This chain joins TRBV12-5 and TRBJ2-7; either TRBD1 or TRBD2 may supply D (5 bases each). Per germline, CDR1 LGHNT and CDR2 FRNRAP. The CDR3 runs 14 residues.

The chain is built from TRBV11-3 and TRBJ2-7, with 8 bases lining up with TRBD1. This CDR3 spans 14 amino acids. CDR1 is SGHNT, CDR2 YENEEA, per germline. Germline trimming cut 3 bases from V and 4 bases from J; bases unmatched to any gene: 5. The CDR3 nucleotides read TGTGCCAGCAGCTTCAGGGGGCGCGATTACGAGCAGTACTTC. Protein: CASSFRGRDYEQYF. Full variable domain (outside the CDR3, taken from reference TRBV11-3 and TRBJ2-7): EAGVVQSPRYKIIEKKQPVAFWCNPISGHNTLYWYLQNLGQGPELLIRYENEEAVDDSQLPKDRFSAERLKGVDSTLKIQPAELGDSAVYLCASSFRGRDYEQYFGPGTRLTVT.

This rearrangement joins TRBV29-1 to TRBJ2-7; 10 bases are a match to TRBD2. Germline-derived CDR1 and CDR2 are SQVTM and ANQGSEA. The J segment lost 3 bases and the V segment lost 6 bases, leaving 2 bases of the junction unmatched. The CDR3 has 12 amino acids. CDR3 sequence reads: CSVSGGGYEQYF. In DNA form, the CDR3 reads TGCAGCGTGAGCGGGGGGGGCTACGAGCAGTACTTC.

This chain uses TRBV30 with TRBJ1-5; no clear D. V shed 5 bases and J shed 3 bases, with 11 bases lying between them. CDR1 and CDR2 from the germline V gene are GTSNPN and SVGIG (reference sequence). There are 13 residues in the CDR3. CDR3 loop: CAWGSQLNQPQHF. CDR3 nucleotide sequence: TGTGCCTGGGGATCGCAACTCAATCAGCCCCAGCATTTT.